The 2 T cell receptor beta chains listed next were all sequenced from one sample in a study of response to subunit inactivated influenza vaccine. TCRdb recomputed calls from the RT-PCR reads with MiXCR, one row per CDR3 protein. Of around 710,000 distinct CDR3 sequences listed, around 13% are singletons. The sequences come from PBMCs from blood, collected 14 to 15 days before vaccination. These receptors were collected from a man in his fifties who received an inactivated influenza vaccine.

CDR3: CASSSIRDRGRLTPGELFF. The CDR3 DNA sequence: TGTGCCAGCAGTTCAATCCGGGACAGGGGTCGTCTAACTCCCGGGGAGCTGTTTTTT. The chain carries TRBV28 and TRBJ2-2; 10 nucleotides match TRBD1. Germline CDR1 and CDR2: MDHEN and SYDVKM. Losses at the gene ends were 4 bases for V and 6 bases for J; bases not matched to a gene: 17. The CDR3 has 19 residues.

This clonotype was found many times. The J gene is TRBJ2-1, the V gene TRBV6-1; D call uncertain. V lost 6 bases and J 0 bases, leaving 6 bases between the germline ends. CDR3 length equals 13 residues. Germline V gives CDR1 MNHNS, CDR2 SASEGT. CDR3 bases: TGTGCCAGCAGGGCAAGCTCCTACAATGAGCAGTTCTTC. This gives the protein CASRASSYNEQFF.